This paragraph covers one T cell receptor (beta chain) sequence. This clonotype was detected ten times or more. What this receptor recognizes is not known. No clone much larger than this one lies a single base away; base qualities are absent. These data come from a study of read filtering for tumor transcriptome and immune sequencing (dated by TCRdb to the early 2020s). Looking at the study overall: The cohort had 17 male and roughly 14 female patients with a mean age of about 66 years, ranging from roughly 45 to 90. Per sample, about 4.05 to 10.27 million TCR-region mapped reads were obtained with IR-seq, compared with only roughly 75 to 1,400 with RNA-seq. Under revised international staging, roughly 8 patients fell into R-ISS I, 15 to 20 into R-ISS II and about 7 into R-ISS III. A main aim was a read-filtering strategy for immune repertoire data, specifically whether clonotypes supported by a single read should be removed. The study compared TCR repertoires from targeted immune repertoire sequencing and bulk whole-transcriptome sequencing run on the same bone marrow samples. Whole-transcriptome libraries were prepared with the TruSeq RNA Access Library Prep Kit after DNase treatment. What the research found in general, with its limitations: In IR-seq, single-read clonotypes were roughly four fifths of clonotypes but around 3.6% of total reads; in RNA-seq they were about 75% of clonotypes and about 40% of reads. The sorted CD138-negative fraction was a mixed bone marrow immune population, not purified T cells. The correlation between IR-seq and RNA-seq shared clonotype proportions was increased by removal of single-read clonotypes. Compared with RNA-seq, IR-seq captured clonotypes at much greater depth and more reliably, and a smaller IR-seq throughput was enough to identify most of the shared clonotypes.

The CDR3 has 14 amino acids, counting the end cysteine and phenylalanine. Only the CDR3 portion is preserved as DNA: 42 bases, with reading frame beginning at the first base. CDR1 MNHNS and CDR2 SASEGT are derived from the germline V gene. Deletion took 6 bases off V and 2 bases off J, with a span of 13 bases between the germline ends. Every patient had bone marrow sampled at the time of active disease. Bone marrow mononuclear cells were isolated by Ficoll-Hypaque density gradient centrifugation. To remove myeloma plasma cells, the cells were labeled with CD138 magnetic microbeads on a MACS separator, and CD138-negative cells were then collected by negative selection. Purity of the isolated cells was checked by flow cytometry on an Attune NxT using CD138 antibodies. TRIzol reagent was used to extract total RNA, which was then quantified with a NanoDrop spectrophotometer. For each patient, the CD138-negative bone marrow sample underwent paired RNA-seq and IR-seq.

Starting from roughly 410 ng RNA, TCR libraries were constructed with the Immunoverse kit using molecular barcoded adaptors that cover the alpha/delta and beta/gamma chains. TCR library preparation used the same RNA that was used for transcriptome sequencing. Sequencing of TCR libraries was carried out on an Illumina HiSeq 4000 with 2 x 150 cycles. In the original analysis: MiXCR aligned TCR reads to human V, D, J and C references and assembled the aligned reads into CDR3 clonotypes, with quality filtering and error correction included. Clonotype counts and gene usage diversity were analyzed with the tcR package in R. Raw mapping reads were checked after the RNA-seq reads had been mapped by STAR aligner version 2.5.3a onto the human GRCh37 genome. To test the effect of sequencing depth on detected clonotypes, IR-seq fastq files were randomly downsampled using Seqtk 1.3. TCRdb reprocessing: public reads trimmed at Q25 with fastp, clones called with MiXCR, in-frame beta chains kept. Records with the same CDR3 protein are collapsed into one entry carrying the most frequent genes and DNA. TCRdb's processing, not the authors', yielded these V and J calls. Within this sample are tens of thousands of distinct CDR3 sequences, with around a fifth of them counted one time only. The ten largest clones add up to 15% to 19% of the sample.

The clonotype was recovered from a donor older than 35 with multiple myeloma. The receptor chain draws on TRBV6-1 and TRBJ1-2; the D gene is perhaps TRBD1, on 6 matching bases. The sequenced sample consisted of a population of CD138-negative cells sorted from bone marrow. What this sample's cell subset or site label stands for: bone marrow mononuclear cells depleted of CD138+ plasma/myeloma cells by negative magnetic selection. The bases are TGTGCCAGCAGGACACAGGGAGCCAACTATGGCTACACCTTC. This is translated as CASRTQGANYGYTF.